These T cell receptor beta chains were read from a single sample in a study of T cells in tuberculosis. Clones were sequenced by immunoSEQ multiplex PCR, and TCRdb holds only the in-frame ones, with some missing. The table includes fewer than 35,000 clones, 95% detected once. Sample: PBMCs. All receptors derive from a donor aged 5 to 30 with latent tuberculosis or without tuberculosis infection. Each CDR3 is given with its conserved first and last residue. A D gene is named only where the DNA matches it firmly. Size is stated for part of the rows, as once, few or many counts, or as a class when the clone is expanded.

d_call | j_call | v_call | clone_size | cdr3_nt | cdr3_aa
NA | TRBJ1-5 | TRBV2 | NA | TGTGCCAGCAGCCTGGGGGGGGGCTATCAGCCCCAGCATTTT | CASSLGGGYQPQHF
TRBD2 | TRBJ2-1 | TRBV6-1 | NA | TGTGCCAGCACCCCGGGACTAGCGACCAATGAGCAGTTCTTC | CASTPGLATNEQFF
TRBD2 | TRBJ2-1 | TRBV7-2 | NA | TGTGCCAGCGGGGAGGGCGGGGGCTCCTACAATGAGCAGTTCTTC | CASGEGGGSYNEQFF
TRBD1 | TRBJ1-2 | TRBV6-6 | NA | TGTGCCAGCAGACTAACCGGGACAGTGGCGGTGGGCTACACCTTC | CASRLTGTVAVGYTF
NA | TRBJ2-5 | TRBV20-1 | NA | TGCAGTGCCCAACCGGAGGGTCACCAGTACTTC | CSAQPEGHQYF
NA | TRBJ1-1 | TRBV4-3 | NA | TGCGCCAGCAGCCAAGACCAGAGGTTTATGTCCAACAGTGGCAGGGGTAACACTGAAGCTTTCTTT | CASSQDQRFMSNSGRGNTEAFF
NA | TRBJ2-3 | TRBV27 | NA | TGTGCCACCACGAATCGGGGTTACACAGATACGCAGTATTTT | CATTNRGYTDTQYF
TRBD2 | TRBJ2-1 | TRBV5-1 | NA | TGCGCCAGCAGCCTAGCGGCTCTCGGTAGCAATGAGCAGTTCTTC | CASSLAALGSNEQFF
TRBD2 | TRBJ2-1 | TRBV5-6 | NA | TGTGCCAGCAGCTGGGGACTAGCGGGAGCCGGTGAGCAGTTCTTC | CASSWGLAGAGEQFF
NA | TRBJ2-2 | TRBV9 | NA | TGTGCCAGCAGCGTAGCGCGCGGAGGAGGAGGCGGGGAGCTGTTTTTT | CASSVARGGGGGELFF
TRBD1 | TRBJ2-5 | TRBV10-3 | few | TGTGCCATCAGTGAGCCTGGGACAGGGCAACAAGAGACCCAGTACTTC | CAISEPGTGQQETQYF
TRBD1 | TRBJ2-4 | TRBV7-2 | NA | TGTGCCAGCAGCTCTAGGGGACAGGGGCAAAACATTCAGTACTTC | CASSSRGQGQNIQYF
NA | TRBJ1-4 | TRBV7-2 | NA | TGTGCCAGCAGCTTAGGTATACAGGGCGGTGAAAAACTGTTTTTT | CASSLGIQGGEKLFF
NA | TRBJ1-6 | TRBV13 | NA | TGTGCCAGCAGCCTTTCCATGAGCTCCTATAATTCACCCCTCCACTTT | CASSLSMSSYNSPLHF
TRBD2 | TRBJ2-7 | TRBV4-3 | NA | TGCGCCAGCAGCCGTGGGACTAGCGAGCAGTACTTC | CASSRGTSEQYF
NA | TRBJ1-1 | TRBV27 | NA | TGTGCCAGCAGTTTATCAGCGAACACTGAAGCTTTCTTT | CASSLSANTEAFF
TRBD1 | TRBJ1-2 | TRBV27 | NA | TGTGCCAGCAGTTCAAACGGACAGGGGGCTGATGGCTACACCTTC | CASSSNGQGADGYTF
NA | TRBJ2-7 | TRBV30 | NA | TGTGCCTCGGGAAGGGCAGAGGAGCAGTACTTC | CASGRAEEQYF
TRBD2 | TRBJ2-2 | TRBV30 | NA | TGTGCCTGGACCCTAGCGGGAGCCTCCGGGGAGCTGTTTTTT | CAWTLAGASGELFF
NA | TRBJ2-7 | TRBV7-2 | NA | TGTGCCAGCAGCTTACAGGGGGGCCCCTACGAGCAGTACTTC | CASSLQGGPYEQYF
NA | TRBJ1-1 | TRBV19 | NA | TGTGCCAGTACTACTCACAGGGCCCTTTCGATGAAGACTGAAGCTTTCTTT | CASTTHRALSMKTEAFF
TRBD2 | TRBJ2-7 | TRBV27 | NA | TGTGCCAGCAGGGGGACTAGCGGGGCCTCCTACGAGCAGTACTTC | CASRGTSGASYEQYF
NA | TRBJ1-1 | TRBV2 | NA | TGTGCCAGCACCGAGGGGGAGGGCAACACTGAAGCTTTCTTT | CASTEGEGNTEAFF
TRBD2 | TRBJ2-7 | TRBV6-1 | NA | TGTGCCAGCAGTGAGGGACTAGCGTACTCCTACGAGCAGTACTTC | CASSEGLAYSYEQYF
TRBD2 | TRBJ2-1 | TRBV10-1 | NA | TGCGCCAGCAGTGAGGCGGGAGGGAACTACAATGAGCAGTTCTTC | CASSEAGGNYNEQFF
NA | TRBJ2-1 | TRBV7-2 | NA | TGTGCCAGCAGCTTATTCGGGATCCCTGGAGGTGAGCAGTTCTTC | CASSLFGIPGGEQFF
NA | TRBJ1-1 | TRBV5-1 | NA | TGCGCCAGCAGCGTTGGGAGCGGCACTGAAGCTTTCTTT | CASSVGSGTEAFF
NA | TRBJ2-6 | TRBV6-5 | NA | TGTGCCAGCAGTTACAGGATGGGCCGAGGGGCCAACGTCCTGACTTTC | CASSYRMGRGANVLTF
NA | TRBJ1-5 | TRBV6-4 | NA | TGTGCCAGCAGCAGGGGTAATCAGCCCCAGCATTTT | CASSRGNQPQHF
TRBD1 | TRBJ2-1 | TRBV6-5 | NA | TGTGCCAGCAGTCGACAGGGAGTCAATGAGCAGTTCTTC | CASSRQGVNEQFF
TRBD1 | TRBJ2-3 | TRBV6-1 | NA | TGTGCCAGCACCAGGACAGGGCCAACAGATACGCAGTATTTT | CASTRTGPTDTQYF
TRBD2 | TRBJ2-1 | TRBV11-2 | once | TGTGCCAGCAGCTTAAGCCCAGCGGGGGAATACAATGAGCAGTTCTTC | CASSLSPAGEYNEQFF
TRBD1 | TRBJ1-5 | TRBV7-2 | once | TGTGCCAGCAGCCTCAAAGACAGGGGCGGTCAGCCCCAGCATTTT | CASSLKDRGGQPQHF
TRBD2 | TRBJ2-3 | TRBV30 | NA | TGTGCCTGGAGTCCGGGAGGGGCCAGCCCAGATACGCAGTATTTT | CAWSPGGASPDTQYF
TRBD2 | TRBJ2-1 | TRBV29-1 | NA | TGCAGCGTTATAAGACTAGCGGGAGTCAATGAGCAGTTCTTC | CSVIRLAGVNEQFF
TRBD1 | TRBJ1-1 | TRBV6-5 | NA | TGTGCCAGCAGTTACGAGGGGGCGGGCACTGAAGCTTTCTTT | CASSYEGAGTEAFF
NA | TRBJ2-1 | TRBV11-2 | NA | TGTGCCAGCAGCTTGGGTCGCACCGGGGATGAGCAGTTCTTC | CASSLGRTGDEQFF
NA | TRBJ2-7 | TRBV5-6 | NA | TGTGCCAGCAGCTACAGGGTGGGCGAGCAGTACTTC | CASSYRVGEQYF
TRBD2 | TRBJ2-7 | TRBV27 | NA | TGTGCCAGCAGTCCCGGGGGGTGGGGCGAGCAGTACTTC | CASSPGGWGEQYF
NA | TRBJ1-1 | TRBV19 | NA | TGTGCCAGTAGTATAGTGCTCACAGCCCTGAACACTGAAGCTTTCTTT | CASSIVLTALNTEAFF
NA | TRBJ2-3 | TRBV6-5 | NA | TGTGCCAGCAGTTACAACGGAGATAGCACAGATACGCAGTATTTT | CASSYNGDSTDTQYF
TRBD2 | TRBJ2-7 | TRBV4-2 | NA | TGTGCCAGCAGCCAAGTTACTAGCGGGAGTGTCGAGCAGTACTTC | CASSQVTSGSVEQYF
NA | TRBJ2-3 | TRBV9 | NA | TGTGCCAGCAGTTCGAACGGAGATACGCAGTATTTT | CASSSNGDTQYF
TRBD1 | TRBJ1-4 | TRBV7-8 | NA | TGTGCCAGCAGCTTAGTTTCGGGACAGTCGGAAAAACTGTTTTTT | CASSLVSGQSEKLFF
NA | TRBJ2-7 | TRBV7-6 | NA | TGTGCCAGCAGTATCAACGGGGGTGGGGAGCAGTACTTC | CASSINGGGEQYF
NA | TRBJ1-3 | TRBV18 | NA | TGTGCCAGCTCACCACCGTACGGAGGGACTGGAAACACCATATATTTT | CASSPPYGGTGNTIYF
NA | TRBJ2-7 | TRBV9 | NA | TGTGCCAGCAGCGCCCAGGGGGGACTTGAGCAGTACTTC | CASSAQGGLEQYF